This passage covers 32 T cell receptor beta chains from one sample sequenced in a study of OX40 agonist ivuxolimab in advanced cancers. The table came from immunoSEQ multiplex PCR; TCRdb's copy has only in-frame clones and leaves some out. The sample holds over 40,000 clones, 80% to 85% seen once. This specimen consisted of CD4+ or CD8+ T cells sorted from blood, obtained in a trial of the OX40 agonist ivuxolimab. These receptors all stem from an adult with an advanced solid tumor such as melanoma, head and neck, liver or kidney cancer.

The chain joins TRBV11-3 to TRBJ2-3, with 11 bases identical to TRBD2. The V gene end was trimmed by 7 bases and the J gene end by 3 bases; junction bases not matched to a gene: 3. The CDR3 loop spans 14 amino acids. CDR1 and CDR2 from the germline V gene are SGHNT and YENEEA. CDR3 bases: TGTGCCAGCACAACTAGCGGGGGTACAGATACGCAGTATTTT. It translates to CASTTSGGTDTQYF.

CDR3 protein: CASSYSGTTDTQYF. CDR3 sequence (DNA): TGCGCCAGCAGCTATAGCGGGACAACAGATACGCAGTATTTT. V is TRBV4-1 and J is TRBJ2-3; the match to TRBD2 covers 8 bases. The V gene end was trimmed by 5 bases and the J gene end by 3 bases; junction bases not matched to a gene: 4. Per germline, CDR1 MGHRA and CDR2 YSYEKL. CDR3 length equals 14 residues.

This chain links TRBV6-6 with TRBJ1-6; D unclear. Germline V gives CDR1 MNHNY, CDR2 SVGAGI (reference sequence). V lost 2 bases to trimming and J lost 0 bases, with 5 bases between them. CDR3 length: 15 amino acids. The CDR3 spells CASSYRSSYNSPLHF. In DNA, the CDR3 is TGTGCCAGCAGTTACCGTAGCTCCTATAATTCACCCCTCCACTTT.

The J gene is TRBJ2-7, the V gene TRBV7-2; TRBD2 matches 11 bases. CDR1 is SGHTA and CDR2 is FQGNSA in the germline V gene. The length of the CDR3 is 15 residues. The J segment lost 5 bases and the V segment lost 7 bases, leaving 10 bases of the junction unmatched. The CDR3 spells CASTVAGGPIHEQYF. The DNA of the CDR3 is TGTGCCAGCACGGTAGCGGGGGGGCCTATCCACGAGCAGTACTTC.

The J gene is TRBJ1-1, the V gene TRBV6-6; possible D gene TRBD1, 5 bases. V gave up 7 bases and J gave up 4 bases, with 13 bases separating them. The CDR3 runs 13 residues. The germline gives CDR1 MNHNY, CDR2 SVGAGI (reference sequence). The CDR3 bases are TGTGCCAGCAACTTAGGGGTTCGCACTGAAGCTTTCTTT. This gives the protein CASNLGVRTEAFF.

This sequence joins TRBV11-1 and TRBJ1-1, with D perhaps matching TRBD1 (5 bases). The CDR3 is 13 residues long. V lost 4 bases and J 3 bases, leaving 9 bases between the germline ends. From germline, CDR1 is SGHAT and CDR2 FQDESV (reference sequence). This CDR3 is CASSSRAYTEAFF. DNA of the CDR3: TGTGCCAGCAGCTCCAGGGCATACACTGAAGCTTTCTTT. The full variable domain, in which reference TRBV11-1 and TRBJ1-1 provide the parts outside the CDR3, is EAEVAQSPRYKITEKSQAVAFWCDPISGHATLYWYRQILGQGPELLVQFQDESVVDDSQLPKDRFSAERLKGVDSTLKIQPAELGDSAMYLCASSSRAYTEAFFGQGTRLTVV.

V gene TRBV9 combines with J gene TRBJ2-3, with a weak D call TRBD1 (5 bases). Germline-derived CDR1 and CDR2 are SGDLS and YYNGEE. The CDR3 consists of 18 residues. V was clipped by 0 bases and J by 2 bases, with 19 bases between them. The CDR3 nucleotides read TGTGCCAGCAGCGTAGAGGGGCAGTCCCTAGTACTCACAGATACGCAGTATTTT. Its translation is CASSVEGQSLVLTDTQYF. Variable domain in full (rest from reference TRBV9 and TRBJ2-3): DSGVTQTPKHLITATGQRVTLRCSPRSGDLSVYWYQQSLDQGLQFLIQYYNGEERAKGNILERFSAQQFPDLHSELNLSSLELGDSALYFCASSVEGQSLVLTDTQYFGPGTRLTVL.

Comments on this clone: A read error may produce the germline difference seen at one junction end. The chain carries TRBV5-1 and TRBJ2-5; possible D gene TRBD2, 7 bases. This CDR3 contains 16 residues. The V gene's germline CDR1 is SGHRS and CDR2 YFSETQ. Here the CDR3 DNA reads TGCGCCCGCAGCGGTGGGGGGGGCGGGTACCAAGAGACCCAGTACTTC. It yields the protein CARSGGGGGYQETQYF.

The chain links TRBV29-1 to TRBJ2-1; 11 bases agree with TRBD2. The V segment lost 4 bases and the J segment 0 bases; nucleotides outside the gene matches: 11. This CDR3 has 18 amino acids. Germline lookup yields CDR1 SQVTM and CDR2 ANQGSEA. Here the CDR3 reads CSVAFSGGASSSYNEQFF. In DNA form, the CDR3 reads TGCAGCGTTGCGTTTAGCGGGGGGGCGTCCAGCTCCTACAATGAGCAGTTCTTC.

The chain links TRBV6-1 to TRBJ1-1; TRBD1 agrees at 7 bases. The germline V gene has CDR1 MNHNS and CDR2 SASEGT. V dropped 1 base and J dropped 7; count of bases not matched to a gene: 6. This CDR3 spans 14 amino acids. CDR3 amino acids: CASSEEGHRGEAFF. The DNA for the CDR3 is TGTGCCAGCAGTGAAGAGGGTCACAGGGGTGAAGCTTTCTTT.

This chain connects TRBV19 to TRBJ1-1; the match to TRBD1 covers 8 bases. The junction had 3 bases not matched to a gene; V was cut back by 5 bases and J by 4 bases. Germline lookup yields CDR1 LNHDA and CDR2 SQIVND (reference sequence). CDR3 length equals 13 residues. In nucleotides, the CDR3 is TGTGCCAGTAGTGTCGACAGGGGCACTGAAGCTTTCTTT. Protein sequence: CASSVDRGTEAFF. Using reference TRBV19 and TRBJ1-1 for the parts outside the CDR3, the full variable domain is DGGITQSPKYLFRKEGQNVTLSCEQNLNHDAMYWYRQDPGQGLRLIYYSQIVNDFQKGDIAEGYSVSREKKESFPLTVTSAQKNPTAFYLCASSVDRGTEAFFGQGTRLTVV.

The chain recombines TRBV13 with TRBJ2-3; 13 bases match TRBD2. With V trimmed by 3 bases and J by 0 bases, 6 bases remained unmatched. Germline V gene sequence: CDR1 PRHDT, CDR2 FYEKMQ (reference sequence). The CDR3 length is 18 residues. CDR3 DNA: TGTGCCAGCAGCTTCGGACTAGCGGGGGTTTCTAGCACAGATACGCAGTATTTT. Amino acids: CASSFGLAGVSSTDTQYF.

CDR3 coding DNA: TGCGCCAGCAGCCAAGGGCCAGGGGGTTCCTACGAGCAGTACTTC. Translating it yields CASSQGPGGSYEQYF. This rearrangement joins TRBV4-3 to TRBJ2-7; 7 positions agree with TRBD1. The CDR3 is made up of 15 amino acids. CDR1 LGHNA and CDR2 YSLEER come from the germline V gene. Trimming took 1 base from V and 1 from J; bases not matched to a gene: 4.

The V gene is TRBV15, the J gene TRBJ2-3; the match to TRBD2 covers 11 bases. The V gene end was trimmed by 5 bases and the J gene end by 2 bases; junction bases not matched to a gene: 3. Germline lookup yields CDR1 LNHNV and CDR2 YYDKDF (reference sequence). The CDR3 consists of 15 residues. Here the CDR3 DNA reads TGTGCCACCAGCTTAGCGGGGGGGCACACAGATACGCAGTATTTT. This translates into CATSLAGGHTDTQYF. Using reference TRBV15 and TRBJ2-3 for the parts outside the CDR3, the full variable domain is DAMVIQNPRYQVTQFGKPVTLSCSQTLNHNVMYWYQQKSSQAPKLLFHYYDKDFNNEADTPDNFQSRRPNTSFCFLDIRSPGLGDTAMYLCATSLAGGHTDTQYFGPGTRLTVL.

This chain joins TRBV19 and TRBJ1-5; D is unresolved. Trimming shortened V by 6 bases and J by 7 bases, and 10 bases separated the two germline ends. The germline V gene has CDR1 LNHDA and CDR2 SQIVND (reference sequence). The CDR3 extends over 12 amino acids. CDR3 loop: CASRVGDQPQHF. The CDR3 region has the DNA TGTGCCAGTAGGGTGGGAGACCAGCCCCAGCATTTT.

For the CDR3, the DNA is TGTGCCAGCAGTGTCAGGGACTTGGGCTACACCTTC. It specifies CASSVRDLGYTF. V gene TRBV2 combines with J gene TRBJ1-2; TRBD1 is a possible D gene (5 bases). Germline CDR1 is SNHLY and CDR2 is FYNNEI. V was pared by 4 bases and J by 8 bases, with 11 bases between. There are 12 residues in the CDR3. The full variable domain, rest sourced from reference TRBV2 and TRBJ1-2, is EPEVTQTPSHQVTQMGQEVILRCVPISNHLYFYWYRQILGQKVEFLVSFYNNEISEKSEIFDDQFSVERPDGSNFTLKIRSTKLEDSAMYFCASSVRDLGYTFGSGTRLTVV.

Only a few counts were recorded for this clone. The chain employs TRBV5-6 and TRBJ2-5; 8 bases are a match to TRBD2. Germline trimming cut 5 bases from V and 2 bases from J; bases unmatched to any gene: 11. CDR1 is SGHDT and CDR2 is YYEEEE in the germline V gene. The CDR3 is made up of 16 amino acids. Written as DNA, the CDR3 is TGTGCCAGCAGGCTGTTGCGCGGGGGGCGACAAGAGACCCAGTACTTC. Translation: CASRLLRGGRQETQYF.

The V and J genes are TRBV19 and TRBJ1-1; no definite D call. The CDR3 is made up of 13 amino acids. From germline, CDR1 is LNHDA and CDR2 SQIVND (reference sequence). With 9 bases removed from V and 4 bases from J, the gap between germline ends came to 15 bases. The CDR3 reads CASRPARSTEAFF. DNA for the CDR3: TGTGCCAGCAGACCTGCCCGGAGCACTGAAGCTTTCTTT.

The rearrangement uses TRBV28 and TRBJ1-1; TRBD1 might be the D (5 bases). CDR3 length equals 11 residues. From germline, CDR1 is MDHEN and CDR2 SYDVKM. V was pared by 7 bases and J by 4 bases, with 7 bases between. This chain's CDR3 is CASTGGTEAFF. The CDR3 bases are TGTGCCAGCACGGGGGGCACTGAAGCTTTCTTT.

The CDR3 region is CASSGTIQETQYF. In DNA, the CDR3 is TGTGCCAGCAGTGGGACTATCCAAGAGACCCAGTACTTC. The rearrangement joins TRBV6-1 to TRBJ2-5; D may be TRBD2 (6 bases). CDR1 is MNHNS and CDR2 is SASEGT in the germline V gene. Trimming removed 4 bases at V and 1 base at J, with 7 bases between. This CDR3 has 13 residues.

J is TRBJ2-5 and V is TRBV15; possibly TRBD1 or TRBD2 for D (6 bases each). Germline CDR1 LNHNV, CDR2 YYDKDF (reference sequence). This CDR3 spans 14 amino acids. Between the trimmed V and J ends, which lost 4 bases and 5 bases, there was a span of 14 bases. The CDR3 coding sequence is TGTGCCACCAGCAATAGGGGGGCCGGGGAGACCCAGTACTTC. This sequence encodes CATSNRGAGETQYF.

The chain's CDR3 is CASSLGGEREQYF. The CDR3 DNA follows: TGTGCCAGCAGCCTAGGCGGGGAGCGCGAGCAGTACTTC. This rearrangement joins TRBV7-8 to TRBJ2-7; D might be TRBD2 (6 bases). This CDR3 has 13 amino acids. CDR1 SGHVS and CDR2 FQNEAQ come from the germline V gene. The V end lost 5 bases, the J end lost 6 bases, and 14 bases lay between the germline ends. Looking up the rest from reference TRBV7-8 and TRBJ2-7 gives the full variable domain: GAGVSQSPRYKVAKRGQDVALRCDPISGHVSLFWYQQALGQGPEFLTYFQNEAQLDKSGLPSDRFFAERPEGSVSTLKIQRTQQEDSAVYLCASSLGGEREQYFGPGTRLTVT.

The chain joins TRBV4-1 to TRBJ1-6; D might be TRBD1 (6 bases). The CDR3 is made up of 19 amino acids. Deletions cut 0 bases from V and 1 base from J, with 16 bases between. From germline, CDR1 is MGHRA and CDR2 YSYEKL. CDR3: CASSQDRGAQRSYNSPLHF. In DNA, the CDR3 is TGCGCCAGCAGCCAAGATCGGGGGGCTCAGAGGTCCTATAATTCACCCCTCCACTTT.

V is TRBV5-6 and J is TRBJ2-1; D may correspond to TRBD1 or TRBD2 (5 bases each). CDR1 and CDR2 from the germline V gene are SGHDT and YYEEEE. V was pared by 4 bases and J by 9 bases, with 26 bases between. This CDR3 is built from 17 residues. CDR3 coding DNA: TGTGCCAGCAGCGAGCTGACCCGGGACCCCACGCAGGTTGAGCAGTTCTTC. It is translated as CASSELTRDPTQVEQFF.

The chain employs TRBV5-1 and TRBJ2-4, with 9 bases lining up with TRBD1. The CDR3 totals 14 residues. Germline CDR1 and CDR2: SGHRS and YFSETQ. J was trimmed by 6 bases and V by 4 bases; bases with no gene match: 5. The CDR3 protein is CASSRGQGGNIQYF. Written as DNA, the CDR3 is TGCGCCAGCAGCCGGGGACAGGGAGGAAACATTCAGTACTTC.

The gene calls are TRBV18 and TRBJ2-1; 14 bases match TRBD2. CDR1 and CDR2 from the germline V gene are KGHSH and LQKENI. The CDR3 contains 15 residues. V trimming: 4 bases; J trimming: 8 bases; junction bases outside the gene matches: 4. The CDR3 DNA reads as TGTGCCAGCTCACAGACTAGCGGGGGGGCCTATGAGCAGTTCTTC. This encodes CASSQTSGGAYEQFF.

V gene TRBV5-1 combines with J gene TRBJ2-7; 7 bases fit TRBD2. The CDR3 extends over 16 amino acids. CDR1 is SGHRS, CDR2 YFSETQ, per germline. V lost 0 bases and J lost 0; bases outside the gene matches: 6. CDR3 region: CASSLETSDHSYEQYF. The CDR3, as DNA: TGCGCCAGCAGCTTGGAAACTAGCGACCACTCCTACGAGCAGTACTTC.

The chain links TRBV7-2 to TRBJ1-1; TRBD1 is a possible D gene (5 bases). Trimming stripped 1 base from V and 6 bases from J, with 15 bases between. The germline V gene has CDR1 SGHTA and CDR2 FQGNSA. CDR3 length: 15 amino acids. The CDR3 loop is CASSLVSGGLPEAFF. CDR3 in DNA: TGTGCCAGCAGCTTAGTGTCGGGGGGTCTACCTGAAGCTTTCTTT.

The rearrangement uses TRBV29-1 and TRBJ2-7, with 8 bases aligning to TRBD1. This CDR3 contains 14 residues. Germline trimming cut 6 bases from V and 1 base from J; bases unmatched to any gene: 8. CDR1 SQVTM and CDR2 ANQGSEA come from the germline V gene. The CDR3 DNA sequence: TGCAGCGTAGGGGACAGGTTGGGGTCCTACGAGCAGTACTTC. It is translated as CSVGDRLGSYEQYF.

The chain's CDR3 is CASSRRETSTDTQYF. CDR3 sequence (DNA): TGTGCCAGCAGCCGCAGGGAGACGAGCACAGATACGCAGTATTTT. V gene TRBV13 combines with J gene TRBJ2-3; tentatively, D is TRBD1 or TRBD2 (5 bases each). The CDR3 has 15 amino acids. The V end lost 5 bases, the J end lost 0 bases, and 12 bases lay between the germline ends. Looked up from germline, CDR1 is PRHDT and CDR2 is FYEKMQ (reference sequence). The variable domain in full, completed from reference TRBV13 and TRBJ2-3, reads AAGVIQSPRHLIKEKRETATLKCYPIPRHDTVYWYQQGPGQDPQFLISFYEKMQSDKGSIPDRFSAQQFSDYHSELNMSSLELGDSALYFCASSRRETSTDTQYFGPGTRLTVL.

This sequence joins TRBV7-9 and TRBJ1-2; 9 nucleotides align to TRBD1. Trimming at V came to 1 base and at J to 4 bases, leaving 4 bases not matched to a gene. CDR3 length equals 15 residues. Germline V gene data show CDR1 as SEHNR and CDR2 as FQNEAQ (reference sequence). In DNA form, the CDR3 reads TGTGCCAGCAGCTTAGAGGGACAGGGTACCTATGGCTACACCTTC. Translated, it gives CASSLEGQGTYGYTF.

A single count supports this clone. Other DNA sequences of this sample code for an identical CDR3. The chain employs TRBV18 and TRBJ2-5, with D perhaps TRBD2 (7 bases). V gave up 3 bases and J gave up 4 bases, with 12 bases separating them. CDR1 KGHSH and CDR2 LQKENI come from the germline V gene. CDR3 size: 14 residues. The CDR3, as DNA: TGTGCCAGCTCACCGAAGGGAGGGGGAGAGACCCAGTACTTC. Translation gives CASSPKGGGETQYF.